This T cell receptor beta chain was profiled in a study of control samples from healthy donors and cancer patients. Only in-frame clones appear in the TCRdb table, and some are missing; sequencing was by immunoSEQ multiplex PCR. The sample lists fewer than 130,000 clones, around nine tenths occurring once. V dropped 3 bases and J dropped 7 bases, with 16 bases sitting between them. The CDR3 totals 15 residues. Germline V gene sequence: CDR1 SGHTA, CDR2 FQGNSA. The sequence came from a woman aged 60-70 years with lung cancer. The gene calls are TRBV7-2 and TRBJ1-5; possible D gene TRBD1, 5 bases. The specimen was PBMCs. Here the CDR3 DNA reads TGTGCCAGCAGCTTCGGGACGCCACATAGCCAGCCCCAGCATTTT. Encoded protein: CASSFGTPHSQPQHF.